This T cell receptor (beta chain) is drawn from a study of blood T cell repertoires in COVID-19. Across the whole study: The samples span acute and convalescent COVID-19 from the United States, Italy and Spain. Sample material is recorded as cDNA or gDNA derived from T cells, B-cell-depleted T cells, or PBMCs.

CDR1 and CDR2 (germline): GTSNPN, SVGIG (reference sequence). Trimming cost V 6 bases and J 8 bases; bases outside gene matches: 7. This CDR3 has 13 amino acids. Study processing details: How many nucleated cells were present was estimated from reference gene primer amplification. Generated by immunoSEQ multiplex PCR, the TCRdb table keeps only in-frame clones and is missing some. V, J and clone size derive from that table, while D and trimming were established from the DNA sequence. The sample holds some 150,000 clones, 80% to 90% seen once. This TCR derives from a woman between 45 and 65 years old with active or convalescent COVID-19. The rearrangement uses TRBV30 and TRBJ2-2; TRBD2 matches 9 bases. Sequenced: peripheral blood. For the CDR3, the DNA is TGTGCCTGCGGAGGACTAGCGTCAGGGGAGCTGTTTTTT. It encodes CACGGLASGELFF. The entire variable domain, with the rest obtained from reference TRBV30 and TRBJ2-2, is as follows: SQTIHQWPATLVQPVGSPLSLECTVEGTSNPNLYWYRQAAGRGLQLLFYSVGIGQISSEVPQNLSASRPQDRQFILSSKKLLLSDSGFYLCACGGLASGELFFGEGSRLTVL.